Below, 3 T cell receptor beta chains from the same sample are listed, as sequenced in a study of cytomegalovirus exposure and HLA in healthy donors. With 60 Vbeta and 13 Jbeta primers, the PCR was carried out. Generated by immunoSEQ multiplex PCR, the TCRdb table keeps only in-frame clones and is missing some. The sample contains some 200,000 clones, approximately 80% of which appear only once. The sequenced sample consisted of PBMCs. The receptors derive from a boy aged 5-17 years in good health and CMV-seronegative.

The gene calls are TRBV5-1 and TRBJ2-7; 10 positions match TRBD1. V shed 0 bases and J 6 bases; nucleotides not matched to a gene: 6. Germline assignment: CDR1 SGHRS and CDR2 YFSETQ. The CDR3 has 15 amino acids. The CDR3, as DNA: TGCGCCAGCAGCTTGGGACAGGGGGCTCTCCGCGAGCAGTACTTC. This encodes CASSLGQGALREQYF.

This clone has only one observation. The rearrangement links TRBV27 to TRBJ2-2; the match to TRBD2 covers 7 bases. Germline-derived CDR1 and CDR2 are MNHEY and SMNVEV (reference sequence). The V segment lost 3 bases and the J segment 5 bases; nucleotides outside the gene matches: 6. CDR3 length equals 15 residues. The chain's CDR3 is CASSFQNGGTGELFF. The CDR3 DNA is TGTGCCAGCAGTTTCCAGAACGGGGGGACCGGGGAGCTGTTTTTT.

This chain connects TRBV10-3 to TRBJ1-1; D gene ambiguous. The CDR3 spans 16 residues. Germline values: CDR1 ENHRY, CDR2 SYGVKD. V was clipped by 6 bases and J by 0 bases, with 17 bases between them. CDR3 sequence: CAIRVVEGEMNTEAFF. The CDR3 coding sequence is TGTGCCATCAGGGTGGTAGAGGGAGAGATGAACACTGAAGCTTTCTTT.